Listed below are T cell receptor beta chains from one sample, sequenced in a study of CD8 T cells in Susac syndrome. TCRdb itself ran the immunoSEQ multiplex PCR reads through MiXCR, one entry per CDR3 protein. The sample carries about 140,000 distinct CDR3 sequences, 95% recorded once. The sequenced sample was CD8+ T cells from PBMCs. Receptors were obtained from a human donor with Susac syndrome. Each CDR3 is given with its conserved first and last residue. The D gene is left open where the match is weak.

d_call	j_call	cdr3_length	v_call	cdr3_aa
-	TRBJ2-5	14	TRBV9	CASTGGDDQETQYF
-	TRBJ2-3	15	TRBV3-1	CASSQDQEGTDTQYF
-	TRBJ1-2	15	TRBV12-3/TRBV12-4	CASDAVRGSSYGYTF
-	TRBJ1-2	13	TRBV28	CASSRGATHGYTF
-	TRBJ1-1	12	TRBV30	CAWIPANTEAFF
-	TRBJ1-2	17	TRBV25-1	CASSEYFEGMPNYGYTF
TRBD2	TRBJ2-6	23	TRBV4-2	CASSHSARTSGKGHLPGANVLTF
-	TRBJ2-3	14	TRBV24-1	CATSDLDSGDTQYF
-	TRBJ1-2	14	TRBV7-3	CASSLAPGESGYTF
-	TRBJ2-7	12	TRBV14	CASSQGGPEQYF
-	TRBJ2-7	13	TRBV27	CASSISGSYEQYF
-	TRBJ1-2	15	TRBV4-1	CASSHSTGGRNGYTF
-	TRBJ2-7	13	TRBV19	CASSARPAYEQYF
-	TRBJ2-3	14	TRBV7-7	CASSLAPNTDTQYF
TRBD1	TRBJ1-2	13	TRBV27	CASAQGAHYGYTF
-	TRBJ2-7	14	TRBV6-5	CASSVRHSIYEQYF
-	TRBJ1-1	12	TRBV29-1	CSVDPGNTEAFF
-	TRBJ2-7	14	TRBV29-1	CSVEGGGADYEQYF
TRBD2	TRBJ2-3	17	TRBV6-1	CASSGRTSLAGDDTQYF
-	TRBJ1-3	17	TRBV12-3/TRBV12-4	CASSLKGSQISGNTIYF
-	TRBJ2-1	14	TRBV15	CATSRDRWGFEQFF
-	TRBJ1-1	13	TRBV25-1	CASSGDGGRVAFF
-	TRBJ2-1	14	TRBV12-3/TRBV12-4	CASRGRNASGEQFF
-	TRBJ1-1	12	TRBV28	CASSLTATEAFF
-	TRBJ1-1	12	TRBV2	CASWGSGTEAFF
TRBD2	TRBJ2-3	19	TRBV5-4	CASSLWSREGPLNTDTQYF
TRBD2	TRBJ2-3	17	TRBV20-1	CSARDLTSGLRTDTQYF
-	TRBJ1-1	11	TRBV20-1	CSGGPNTEAFF
TRBD1	TRBJ2-7	13	TRBV12-3/TRBV12-4	CASRDRVHYEQYF
TRBD1	TRBJ2-7	14	TRBV9	CASIPGQGSYEQYF
-	TRBJ2-1	14	TRBV28	CASSFLVSYNEQFF
-	TRBJ2-1	18	TRBV4-2	CASSQDPPSNGPTNEQFF
-	TRBJ1-1	13	TRBV5-6	CASSFGGRPEAFF
-	TRBJ2-7	12	TRBV7-2	CASARGSREQYF
-	TRBJ2-3	14	TRBV3-1	CASSQPLDADTQYF
-	TRBJ1-1	12	TRBV9	CASSEGGTEAFF
-	TRBJ1-1	14	TRBV4-1	CASSLSGERTEAFF
TRBD1	TRBJ1-5	15	TRBV6-5	CASSLDRSYNQPQHF
-	TRBJ2-1	15	TRBV7-6	CASSLLEEPYNEQFF
-	TRBJ1-1	14	TRBV12-3/TRBV12-4	CATGMGEGGTEAFF
TRBD1	TRBJ2-7	13	TRBV3-1	CASSHGQGYEQYF
-	TRBJ1-1	13	TRBV6-5	CASSLWKNTEAFF
TRBD1	TRBJ2-3	17	TRBV11-2	CASSGRSQGAKTDTQYF
-	TRBJ2-7	14	TRBV20-1	CSARRDTNPYEQYF
-	TRBJ1-5	13	TRBV6-5	CASSKESNQPQHF
-	TRBJ1-1	14	TRBV30	CAWRSSGMNTEAFF
-	TRBJ2-7	11	TRBV27	CASSFAYEQYF
TRBD1	TRBJ2-1	15	TRBV28	CASSPDRGAYNEQFF
TRBD1	TRBJ1-2	14	TRBV5-6	CASSLADRVYGYTF